This T cell receptor (beta chain) was recorded in a study of T-cell memory formation after mild COVID-19. TCRdb reprocessed the 5' RACE reads via MiXCR and lists one record per CDR3 protein. Found here are about 130,000 distinct CDR3 sequences, 5% to 6.5% of them singletons; the top ten hold approximately 2.3%. V lost 0 bases and J lost 6; bases outside the gene matches: 16. The germline CDR1 and CDR2 sequences are SGHRS and YFSETQ. The length of the CDR3 is 18 residues. This clonotype was counted at least ten times. This sequence joins TRBV5-1 and TRBJ2-3; 7 positions match TRBD1. The sequence came from an adult woman who had mild COVID-19 (a few samples of this study predate the infection). Cell type and time point are not known. What was sequenced was PBMCs or a T cell subset sorted from them (not recorded which). CDR3 in DNA: TGCGCCAGCAGCTTGGGGCTCCGGGACAGCCTGCTGAGGGATACGCAGTATTTT. Its translation: CASSLGLRDSLLRDTQYF. The full variable domain, with the rest looked up from reference TRBV5-1 and TRBJ2-3, is KAGVTQTPRYLIKTRGQQVTLSCSPISGHRSVSWYQQTPGQGLQFLFEYFSETQRNKGNFPGRFSGRQFSNSRSEMNVSTLELGDSALYLCASSLGLRDSLLRDTQYFGPGTRLTVL.